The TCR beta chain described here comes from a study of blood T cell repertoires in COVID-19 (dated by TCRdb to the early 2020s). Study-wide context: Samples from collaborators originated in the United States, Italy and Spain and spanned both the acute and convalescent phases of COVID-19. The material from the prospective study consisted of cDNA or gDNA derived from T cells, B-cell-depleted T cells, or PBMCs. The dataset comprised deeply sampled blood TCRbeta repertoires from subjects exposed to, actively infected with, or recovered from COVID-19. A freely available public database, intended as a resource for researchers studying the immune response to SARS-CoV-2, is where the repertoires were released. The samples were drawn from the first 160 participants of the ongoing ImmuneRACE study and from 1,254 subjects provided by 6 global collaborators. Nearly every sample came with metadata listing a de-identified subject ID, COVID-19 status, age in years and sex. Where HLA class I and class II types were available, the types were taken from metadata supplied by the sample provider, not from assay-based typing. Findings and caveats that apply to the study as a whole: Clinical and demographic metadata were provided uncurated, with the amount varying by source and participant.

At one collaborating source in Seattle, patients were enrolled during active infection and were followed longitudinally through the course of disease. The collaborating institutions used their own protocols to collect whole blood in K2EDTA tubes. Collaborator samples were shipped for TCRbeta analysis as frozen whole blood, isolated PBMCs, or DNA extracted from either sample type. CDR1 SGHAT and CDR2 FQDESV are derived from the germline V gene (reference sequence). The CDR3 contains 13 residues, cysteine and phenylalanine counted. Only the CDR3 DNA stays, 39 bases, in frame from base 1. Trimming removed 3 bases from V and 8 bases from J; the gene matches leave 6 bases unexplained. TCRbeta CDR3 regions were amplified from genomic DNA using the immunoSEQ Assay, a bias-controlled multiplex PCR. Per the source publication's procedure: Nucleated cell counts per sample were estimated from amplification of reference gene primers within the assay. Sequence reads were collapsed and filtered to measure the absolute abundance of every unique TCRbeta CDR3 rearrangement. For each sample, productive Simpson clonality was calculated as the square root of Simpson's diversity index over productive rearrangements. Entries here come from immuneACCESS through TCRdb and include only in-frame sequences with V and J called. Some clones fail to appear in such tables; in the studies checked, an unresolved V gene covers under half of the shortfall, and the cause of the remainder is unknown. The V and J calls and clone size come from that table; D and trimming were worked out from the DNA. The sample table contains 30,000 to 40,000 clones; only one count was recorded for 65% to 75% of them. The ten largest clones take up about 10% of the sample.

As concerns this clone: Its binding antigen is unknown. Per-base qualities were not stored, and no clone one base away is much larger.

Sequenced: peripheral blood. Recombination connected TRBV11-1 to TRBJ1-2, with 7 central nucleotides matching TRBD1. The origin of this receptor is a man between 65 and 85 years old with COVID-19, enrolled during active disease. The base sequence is TGTGCCAGCAGCTTTACAGGGGCCGGGGGCTACACCTTC. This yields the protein CASSFTGAGGYTF.